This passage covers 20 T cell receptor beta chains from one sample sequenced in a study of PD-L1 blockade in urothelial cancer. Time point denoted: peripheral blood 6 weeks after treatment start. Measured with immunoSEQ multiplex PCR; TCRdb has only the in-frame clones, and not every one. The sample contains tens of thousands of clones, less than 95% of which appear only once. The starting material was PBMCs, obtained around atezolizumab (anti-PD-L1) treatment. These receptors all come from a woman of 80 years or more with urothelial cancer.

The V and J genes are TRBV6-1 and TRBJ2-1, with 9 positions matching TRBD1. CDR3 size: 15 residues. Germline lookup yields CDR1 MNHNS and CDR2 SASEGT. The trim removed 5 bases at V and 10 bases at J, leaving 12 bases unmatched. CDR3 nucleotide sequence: TGTGCCAGCAGTTCCGGGACAGGGTCGATGGCGGAGCAGTTCTTC. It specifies CASSSGTGSMAEQFF.

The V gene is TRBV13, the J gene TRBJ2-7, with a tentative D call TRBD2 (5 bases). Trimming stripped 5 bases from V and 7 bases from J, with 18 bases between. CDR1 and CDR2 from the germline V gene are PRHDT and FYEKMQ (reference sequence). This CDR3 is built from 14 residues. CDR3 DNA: TGTGCCAGCAGCCCGTACCTGTCCGGAGGTGAGCAGTACTTC. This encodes CASSPYLSGGEQYF. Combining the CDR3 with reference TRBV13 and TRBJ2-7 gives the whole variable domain AAGVIQSPRHLIKEKRETATLKCYPIPRHDTVYWYQQGPGQDPQFLISFYEKMQSDKGSIPDRFSAQQFSDYHSELNMSSLELGDSALYFCASSPYLSGGEQYFGPGTRLTVT.

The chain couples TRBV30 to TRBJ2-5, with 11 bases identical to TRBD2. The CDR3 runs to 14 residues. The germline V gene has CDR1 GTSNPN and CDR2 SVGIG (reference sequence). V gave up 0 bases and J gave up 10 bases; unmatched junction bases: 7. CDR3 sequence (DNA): TGTGCCTGGAGTGTTAGGGGACTAGCGGATTTCCAGTACTTC. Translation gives CAWSVRGLADFQYF.

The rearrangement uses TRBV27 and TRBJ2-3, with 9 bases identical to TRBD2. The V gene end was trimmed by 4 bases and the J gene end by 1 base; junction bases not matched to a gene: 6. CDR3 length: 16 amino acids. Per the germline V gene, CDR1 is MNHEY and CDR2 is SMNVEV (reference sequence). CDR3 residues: CASSWGLAGGTDTQYF. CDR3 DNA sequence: TGTGCCAGCAGTTGGGGGTTAGCGGGAGGCACAGATACGCAGTATTTT.

DNA for the CDR3: TGTGCCAGCAGTTCCTCCGGGACAGGGGGCCGGGAACCCCAGCATTTT. It codes for CASSSSGTGGREPQHF. The V and J genes are TRBV6-5 and TRBJ1-5; 12 nucleotides match TRBD1. V lost 4 bases to trimming and J lost 10 bases; unmatched junction nucleotides: 11. CDR3 size: 16 residues. The germline CDR1 and CDR2 sequences are MNHEY and SVGAGI.

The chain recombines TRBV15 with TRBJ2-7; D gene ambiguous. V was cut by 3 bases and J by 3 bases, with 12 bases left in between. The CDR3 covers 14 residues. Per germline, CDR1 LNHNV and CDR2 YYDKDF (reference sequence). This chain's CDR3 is CATSSGASVYEQYF. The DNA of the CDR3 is TGTGCCACCAGCAGCGGAGCGTCTGTCTACGAGCAGTACTTC.

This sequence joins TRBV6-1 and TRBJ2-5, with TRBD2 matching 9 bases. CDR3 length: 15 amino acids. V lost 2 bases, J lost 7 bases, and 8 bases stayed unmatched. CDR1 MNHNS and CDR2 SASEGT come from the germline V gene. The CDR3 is CASSELAGTRVTQYF. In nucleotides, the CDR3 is TGTGCCAGCAGTGAACTAGCGGGAACCCGGGTGACCCAGTACTTC.

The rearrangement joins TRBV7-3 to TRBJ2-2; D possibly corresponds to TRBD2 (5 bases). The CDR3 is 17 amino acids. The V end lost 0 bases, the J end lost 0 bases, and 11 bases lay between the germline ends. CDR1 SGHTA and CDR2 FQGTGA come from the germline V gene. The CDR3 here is CASSLTRGGANTGELFF. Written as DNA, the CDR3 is TGTGCCAGCAGCTTAACTCGGGGTGGAGCGAACACCGGGGAGCTGTTTTTT.

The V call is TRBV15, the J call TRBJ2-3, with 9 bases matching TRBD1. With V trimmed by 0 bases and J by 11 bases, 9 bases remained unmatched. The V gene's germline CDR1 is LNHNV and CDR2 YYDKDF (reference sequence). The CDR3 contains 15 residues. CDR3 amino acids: CATSRDSPGQGGQYF. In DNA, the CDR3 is TGTGCCACCAGCAGAGATAGTCCGGGACAGGGTGGGCAGTATTTT.

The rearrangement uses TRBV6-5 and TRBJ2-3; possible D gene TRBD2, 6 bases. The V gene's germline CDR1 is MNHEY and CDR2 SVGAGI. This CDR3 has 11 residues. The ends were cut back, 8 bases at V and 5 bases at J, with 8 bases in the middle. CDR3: CASWRGDTQYF. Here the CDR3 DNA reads TGTGCCAGCTGGCGGGGAGATACGCAGTATTTT.

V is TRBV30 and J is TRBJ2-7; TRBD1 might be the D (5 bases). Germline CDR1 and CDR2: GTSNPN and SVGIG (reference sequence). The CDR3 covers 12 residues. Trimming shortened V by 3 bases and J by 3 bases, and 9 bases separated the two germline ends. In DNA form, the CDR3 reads TGTGCCTGGAGCCAGGACATCTACGAGCAGTACTTC. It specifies CAWSQDIYEQYF.

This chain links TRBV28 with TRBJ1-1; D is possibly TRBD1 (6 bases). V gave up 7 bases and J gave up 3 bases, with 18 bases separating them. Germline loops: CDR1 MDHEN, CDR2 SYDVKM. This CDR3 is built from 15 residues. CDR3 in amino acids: CASTPSREGDTEAFF. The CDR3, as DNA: TGTGCCAGCACTCCCTCGAGGGAGGGGGACACTGAAGCTTTCTTT.

CDR3 region: CASSLGTFPSYGYTF. The CDR3, as DNA: TGTGCCAGCAGTTTGGGGACATTTCCGTCCTATGGCTACACCTTC. The gene calls are TRBV28 and TRBJ1-2; D is perhaps TRBD1 (6 bases). The V and J ends lost 3 bases and 4 bases respectively, with 15 bases between them. The CDR3 contains 15 residues. Germline CDR1 is MDHEN and CDR2 is SYDVKM.

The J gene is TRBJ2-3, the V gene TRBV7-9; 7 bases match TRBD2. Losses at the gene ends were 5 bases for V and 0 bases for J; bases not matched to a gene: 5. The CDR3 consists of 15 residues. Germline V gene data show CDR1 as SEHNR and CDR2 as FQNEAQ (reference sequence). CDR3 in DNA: TGTGCCAGCAGCCCTAGCGGAGCTAGCACAGATACGCAGTATTTT. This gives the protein CASSPSGASTDTQYF.

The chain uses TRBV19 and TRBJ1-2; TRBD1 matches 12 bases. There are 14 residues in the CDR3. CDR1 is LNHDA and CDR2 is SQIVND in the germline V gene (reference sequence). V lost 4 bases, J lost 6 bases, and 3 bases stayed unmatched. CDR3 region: CASSNRDRGHGYTF. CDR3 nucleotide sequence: TGTGCCAGTAGTAACCGGGACAGGGGGCATGGCTACACCTTC. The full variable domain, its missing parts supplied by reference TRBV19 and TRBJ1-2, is DGGITQSPKYLFRKEGQNVTLSCEQNLNHDAMYWYRQDPGQGLRLIYYSQIVNDFQKGDIAEGYSVSREKKESFPLTVTSAQKNPTAFYLCASSNRDRGHGYTFGSGTRLTVV.

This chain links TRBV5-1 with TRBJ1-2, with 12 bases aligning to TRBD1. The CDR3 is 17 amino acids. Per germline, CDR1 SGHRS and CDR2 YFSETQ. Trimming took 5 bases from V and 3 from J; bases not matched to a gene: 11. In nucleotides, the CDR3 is TGCGCCAGCAGATATAAAACCGGGACAGGGGGCGACTATGGCTACACCTTC. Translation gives CASRYKTGTGGDYGYTF.

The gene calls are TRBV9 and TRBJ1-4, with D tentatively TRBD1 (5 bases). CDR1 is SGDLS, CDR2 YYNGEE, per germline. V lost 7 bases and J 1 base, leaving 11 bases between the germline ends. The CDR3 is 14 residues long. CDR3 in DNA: TGTGCCAGCCAACGGGGGGGAACTAATGAAAAACTGTTTTTT. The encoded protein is CASQRGGTNEKLFF.

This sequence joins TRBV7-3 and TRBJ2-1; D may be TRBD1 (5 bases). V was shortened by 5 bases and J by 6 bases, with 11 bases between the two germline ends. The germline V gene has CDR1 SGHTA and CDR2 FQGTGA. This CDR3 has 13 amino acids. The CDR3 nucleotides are TGTGCCAGCAGCCTGGGGCGGAGCAATGAGCAGTTCTTC. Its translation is CASSLGRSNEQFF. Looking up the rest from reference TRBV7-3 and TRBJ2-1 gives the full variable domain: GAGVSQTPSNKVTEKGKYVELRCDPISGHTALYWYRQSLGQGPEFLIYFQGTGAADDSGLPNDRFFAVRPEGSVSTLKIQRTERGDSAVYLCASSLGRSNEQFFGPGTRLTVL.

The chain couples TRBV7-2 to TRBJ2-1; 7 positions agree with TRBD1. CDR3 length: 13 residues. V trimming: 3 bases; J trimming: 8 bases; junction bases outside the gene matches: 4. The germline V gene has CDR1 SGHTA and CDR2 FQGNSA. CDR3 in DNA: TGTGCCAGCAGCTTTTTAGGGGGCTATGAGCAGTTCTTC. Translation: CASSFLGGYEQFF. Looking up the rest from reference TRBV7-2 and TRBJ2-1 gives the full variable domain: GAGVSQSPSNKVTEKGKDVELRCDPISGHTALYWYRQSLGQGLEFLIYFQGNSAPDKSGLPSDRFSAERTGGSVSTLTIQRTQQEDSAVYLCASSFLGGYEQFFGPGTRLTVL.

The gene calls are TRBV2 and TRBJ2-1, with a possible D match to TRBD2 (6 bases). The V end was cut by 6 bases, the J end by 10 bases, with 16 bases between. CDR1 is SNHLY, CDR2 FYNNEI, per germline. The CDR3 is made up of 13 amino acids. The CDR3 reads CASRLTSAGEQFF. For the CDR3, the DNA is TGTGCCAGCAGACTAACTAGTGCGGGGGAGCAGTTCTTC.